Listed below are T cell receptor beta chains from one sample, sequenced in a study of blood T cell repertoires in COVID-19. Using immunoSEQ multiplex PCR, the repertoire was profiled, and TCRdb retains in-frame clones only, with some absent. The data show 190,000 or so clones, with about 89% seen just once and approximately 8.1% held by the top ten. The source material was PBMCs or T cells enriched from blood (not recorded which). All receptors come from a woman younger than 30 who had recovered from COVID-19. CDR3s include the opening cysteine and the closing phenylalanine or tryptophan. The D gene is left open where the match is weak. Size values are once, few and many counts, or a class for expanded clones, and some rows have none.

.	TRBV9	TRBJ2-4	16	.	TGTGCCAGCAGCGTGGTGGAGGAGCGGCCTAAAAACATTCAGTACTTC	CASSVVEERPKNIQYF
.	TRBV29-1	TRBJ1-2	13	.	TGCAGCGTTGAGGACACCGTTGGCTATGGCTACACCTTC	CSVEDTVGYGYTF
.	TRBV6-5	TRBJ2-7	15	TRBD1	TGTGCCAGCAGTTACGGTGGGACAGGAACCTACGAGCAGTACTTC	CASSYGGTGTYEQYF
.	TRBV10-3	TRBJ2-3	13	TRBD1	TGTGCCATCAGTGACAGGGGGCCAGATACGCAGTATTTT	CAISDRGPDTQYF
.	TRBV5-8	TRBJ1-6	17	TRBD1	TGTGCCAGCAGCCCTGGACAGGGTAGATCGTATAATTCACCCCTCCACTTT	CASSPGQGRSYNSPLHF
.	TRBV30	TRBJ2-3	15	.	TGTGCCTGGAGTGTACCGGAAAGTGGAGGGATTACGCAGTATTTT	CAWSVPESGGITQYF
once	TRBV4-1	TRBJ1-5	13	.	TGCGCCAGCAGCCAAGGGGCTAATCAGCCCCAGCATTTT	CASSQGANQPQHF
.	TRBV10-1	TRBJ1-5	16	.	TGCGCCAGCAGAGATCACAGCCGGAAGAGCAATCAGCCCCAGCATTTT	CASRDHSRKSNQPQHF
.	TRBV6-5	TRBJ2-1	15	.	TGTGCCAGCAGTCCGGGGGGCTACTCCTACAATGAGCAGTTCTTC	CASSPGGYSYNEQFF
.	TRBV3-1/TRBV3-2	TRBJ2-5	15	TRBD1	TGTGCCAGCAGCCAGGACAGGGTCGTGGGGGAGACCCAGTACTTC	CASSQDRVVGETQYF
.	TRBV5-1	TRBJ1-2	16	.	TGCGCCAGCAGCTCCTATTTGGGACACTCTCAGGGTGGCTACACCTTC	CASSSYLGHSQGGYTF
.	TRBV7-9	TRBJ2-7	12	.	TGTGCCAGCAGCCCGAACGAGGGCACAAGGTACTTC	CASSPNEGTRYF
.	TRBV6-5	TRBJ1-2	16	TRBD1	TGTGCCAGCAGTTACGCACAGGGGGCCGACTACTATGGCTACACCTTC	CASSYAQGADYYGYTF
.	TRBV19	TRBJ2-7	15	.	TGTGCCAGTAGTATAGACGGAGGGGCTAGCAACGAGCAGTACTTC	CASSIDGGASNEQYF
.	TRBV28	TRBJ1-3	16	.	TGTGCCAGCAGTCCGACGGACAGATTCTCTGGAAACACCATATATTTT	CASSPTDRFSGNTIYF
few	TRBV6-1	TRBJ2-3	16	TRBD2	TGTGCCAGCAGTGAAGGGTCTAGCGGGGGTATGGATACGCAGTATTTT	CASSEGSSGGMDTQYF
.	TRBV9	TRBJ2-1	17	TRBD1	TGTGCCAGCAGCCATGCTCAGGGGGATGGGTCCTACAATGAGCAGTTCTTC	CASSHAQGDGSYNEQFF
.	TRBV27	TRBJ1-1	15	TRBD1	TGTGCCAGCAGTTTATTGGGACAGGAGGGCACTGAAGCTTTCTTT	CASSLLGQEGTEAFF
.	TRBV7-9	TRBJ1-4	15	.	TGTGCCAGCAGCTTAGTTGGAGCTTATAATGAAAAACTGTTTTTT	CASSLVGAYNEKLFF
few	TRBV27	TRBJ1-4	15	TRBD1	TGTGCCAGCAGGGGACAGGGGCGGAGTAATGAAAAACTGTTTTTT	CASRGQGRSNEKLFF
once	TRBV5-4	TRBJ1-4	15	TRBD1	TGTGCCAGCAGCTCCGCCCGGGACAGGGATGAAAAACTGTTTTTT	CASSSARDRDEKLFF
.	TRBV3-1/TRBV3-2	TRBJ2-5	14	.	TGTGCCAGCAGTTACCGGACAATTCAAGAGACCCAGTACTTC	CASSYRTIQETQYF
.	TRBV9	TRBJ1-6	17	.	TGTGCCAGCAGCGAGGGAGGGCGTAGCTCCTATAATTCACCCCTCCACTTT	CASSEGGRSSYNSPLHF
.	TRBV5-1	TRBJ2-2	17	TRBD2	TGCGCCAGCAGGGGACTAGCGGGTGCATCGAACACCGGGGAGCTGTTTTTT	CASRGLAGASNTGELFF
once	TRBV19	TRBJ1-5	14	.	TGTGCCAGTAGTACATACCTTGATGGAGGGCCCCAGCATTTT	CASSTYLDGGPQHF
.	TRBV19	TRBJ1-1	14	TRBD1	TGTGCCAGTACCCTGGACAGGAAGAACACTGAAGCTTTCTTT	CASTLDRKNTEAFF